A single sample is the source of the 13 T cell receptor beta chains below, sequenced in a study of blood T cell repertoires in COVID-19. Clones were sequenced by immunoSEQ multiplex PCR, and TCRdb holds only the in-frame ones, with some missing. There are around 250,000 clones in the sample; around 90% occur only once, and around 0.7% lies in the top ten. The sequenced sample consisted of peripheral blood. These receptors all come from a human donor in a cohort sampled during active COVID-19.

The rearrangement uses TRBV4-3 and TRBJ1-3; D is perhaps TRBD1 (5 bases). The CDR3 spans 17 residues. V shed 0 bases and J shed 2 bases, with 14 bases lying between them. In germline, CDR1 is LGHNA, CDR2 YSLEER. The CDR3 sequence: CASSQDLQGATGNTIYF. CDR3 nucleotide sequence: TGCGCCAGCAGCCAAGATCTCCAAGGGGCAACTGGAAACACCATATATTTT.

For the CDR3, the DNA is TGTGCCAGCAGCCAAGTCTCGTGGTATAGCCGGGAGAAGGGAGTCATGAACACTGAAGCTTTCTTT. It is translated as CASSQVSWYSREKGVMNTEAFF. The chain joins TRBV14 to TRBJ1-1, with no clear D. V was trimmed by 1 base and J by 0 bases, leaving 30 bases between them. The germline V gene has CDR1 SGHDN and CDR2 FVKESK. CDR3 length equals 22 residues.

The chain joins TRBV4-1 to TRBJ2-7; D may be TRBD1 (6 bases). Germline CDR1 and CDR2: MGHRA and YSYEKL. The CDR3 extends over 18 amino acids. Trimming shortened V by 0 bases and J by 0 bases, and 18 bases separated the two germline ends. This chain's CDR3 is CASSQERDIFFSSYEQYF. In DNA form, the CDR3 reads TGCGCCAGCAGCCAAGAACGGGACATTTTTTTCTCCTCCTACGAGCAGTACTTC.

This clone was counted only a few times. V is TRBV10-3 and J is TRBJ2-5; D gene ambiguous. The CDR3 runs 13 residues. Germline V CDR1 and CDR2: ENHRY, SYGVKD. Trimming cost V 1 base and J 2 bases, with 5 bases left between them. The CDR3 protein is CAISEWRQETQYF. CDR3 sequence (DNA): TGTGCCATCAGTGAGTGGCGGCAAGAGACCCAGTACTTC.

The V and J genes are TRBV6-4 and TRBJ2-2; 14 positions match TRBD2. V lost 6 bases to trimming and J lost 6 bases; unmatched junction nucleotides: 3. The CDR3 spans 15 residues. Germline lookup yields CDR1 MRHNA and CDR2 SNTAGT. Here the CDR3 reads CASRGLAGAAGELFF. DNA for the CDR3: TGTGCCAGCAGGGGACTAGCGGGAGCAGCCGGGGAGCTGTTTTTT.

CDR3 sequence (DNA): TGCGCCAGCAGCTCCCTCTTAGCGGCAGATACGCAGTATTTT. Translation: CASSSLLAADTQYF. J is TRBJ2-3 and V is TRBV5-1, with D possibly being TRBD2 (6 bases). Per the germline V gene, CDR1 is SGHRS and CDR2 is YFSETQ. V lost 3 bases and J lost 4, with 12 bases in between. This CDR3 spans 14 amino acids.

The chain links TRBV11-1 to TRBJ2-7; D may be TRBD2 (5 bases). The V gene's germline CDR1 is SGHAT and CDR2 FQDESV (reference sequence). Between the trimmed V and J ends, which lost 2 bases and 0 bases, there was a span of 11 bases. This CDR3 is 15 amino acids long. The CDR3 is CASSLLEVPSYEQYF. In nucleotides, the CDR3 is TGTGCCAGCAGCTTATTGGAGGTCCCCTCCTACGAGCAGTACTTC.

The gene calls are TRBV18 and TRBJ1-1; 8 bases align to TRBD1. The junction had 3 bases not matched to a gene; V was cut back by 3 bases and J by 3 bases. The germline V gene encodes CDR1 KGHSH and CDR2 LQKENI. This CDR3 has 14 residues. The chain's CDR3 is CASSPRTGYTEAFF. The DNA for the CDR3 is TGTGCCAGCTCACCGAGGACAGGGTACACTGAAGCTTTCTTT.

The gene calls are TRBV19 and TRBJ2-3; 8 positions match TRBD1. Germline lookup yields CDR1 LNHDA and CDR2 SQIVND (reference sequence). After removal of 3 bases from V and 5 bases from J, the junction contained 4 bases not matched to a gene. The CDR3 is made up of 14 amino acids. The CDR3 DNA sequence: TGTGCCAGTAGTATGGGTACAGGGGGAGATACGCAGTATTTT. Translating gives CASSMGTGGDTQYF.

The chain combines TRBV19 with TRBJ2-6, with a possible D match to TRBD2 (5 bases). The germline CDR1 and CDR2 sequences are LNHDA and SQIVND (reference sequence). V lost 4 bases and J 0 bases, leaving 16 bases between the germline ends. The CDR3 runs 18 residues. The CDR3: CASSRGGSLFSGANVLTF. The CDR3 DNA follows: TGTGCCAGTAGTAGAGGAGGCAGCCTCTTCTCTGGGGCCAACGTCCTGACTTTC.

The V gene is TRBV6-5, the J gene TRBJ1-1, with D perhaps TRBD1 (6 bases). Germline V gene sequence: CDR1 MNHEY, CDR2 SVGAGI. CDR3 length equals 16 residues. V gave up 2 bases and J gave up 0 bases, with 13 bases separating them. The CDR3 DNA is TGTGCCAGCAGTTACGAGGCAGGGGAAGTGAACACTGAAGCTTTCTTT. Translating gives CASSYEAGEVNTEAFF.

The chain carries TRBV3-1 (or the pseudogene TRBV3-2) and TRBJ2-7; 8 bases line up with TRBD1. V was clipped by 1 base and J by 3 bases; unmatched bases: 5. This CDR3 is built from 15 residues. CDR1 and CDR2 (germline): LGHDT, YNNKEL (reference sequence). CDR3 sequence reads: CASSQVRTGGYEQYF. CDR3 sequence (DNA): TGTGCCAGCAGCCAAGTAAGAACAGGGGGCTACGAGCAGTACTTC.

The gene calls are TRBV19 and TRBJ1-1; D unclear. V gave up 6 bases and J gave up 9 bases, with 11 bases separating them. This CDR3 is built from 11 residues. The germline CDR1 and CDR2 sequences are LNHDA and SQIVND (reference sequence). The CDR3 loop reads CASRHRYQAFF. CDR3 coding DNA: TGTGCCAGTAGGCACAGATACCAAGCTTTCTTT.